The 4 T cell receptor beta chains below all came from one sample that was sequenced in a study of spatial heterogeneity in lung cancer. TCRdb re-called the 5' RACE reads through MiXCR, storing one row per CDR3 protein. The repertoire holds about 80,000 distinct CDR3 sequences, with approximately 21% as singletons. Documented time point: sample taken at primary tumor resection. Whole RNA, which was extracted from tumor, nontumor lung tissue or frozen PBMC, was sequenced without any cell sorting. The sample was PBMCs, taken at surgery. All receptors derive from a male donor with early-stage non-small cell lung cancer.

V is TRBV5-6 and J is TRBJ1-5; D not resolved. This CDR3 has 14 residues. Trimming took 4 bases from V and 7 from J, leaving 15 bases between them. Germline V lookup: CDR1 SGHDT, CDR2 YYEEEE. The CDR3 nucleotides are TGTGCCAGCAGCGGCGGGCTAGGGCACCAGCCCCAGCATTTT. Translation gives CASSGGLGHQPQHF.

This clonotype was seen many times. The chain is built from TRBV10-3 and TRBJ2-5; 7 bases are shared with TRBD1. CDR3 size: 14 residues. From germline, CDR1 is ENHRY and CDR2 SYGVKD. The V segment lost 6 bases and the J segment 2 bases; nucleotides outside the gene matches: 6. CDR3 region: CAISGTVRQETQYF. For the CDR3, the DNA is TGTGCCATCAGCGGGACAGTCCGACAAGAGACCCAGTACTTC.

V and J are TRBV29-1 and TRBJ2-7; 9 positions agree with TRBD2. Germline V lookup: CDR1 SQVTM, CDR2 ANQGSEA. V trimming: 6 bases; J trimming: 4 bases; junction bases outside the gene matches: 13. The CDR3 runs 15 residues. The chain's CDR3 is CSVTLDGTSIYEQYF. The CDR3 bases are TGCAGCGTCACTTTGGACGGGACTAGCATTTACGAGCAGTACTTC.

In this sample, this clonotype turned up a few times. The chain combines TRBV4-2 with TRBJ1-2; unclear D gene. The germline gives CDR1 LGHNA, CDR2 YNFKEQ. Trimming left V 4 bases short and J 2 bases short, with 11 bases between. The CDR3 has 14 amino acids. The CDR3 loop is CASSRAGGNYGYTF. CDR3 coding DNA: TGTGCCAGCAGCCGGGCCGGCGGGAACTATGGCTACACCTTC.